This TCR beta chain is from a study of shared clonotypes between healthy human individuals. Study summary: Each donor had three CD4 naive, three CD4 memory, two CD8 naive and one CD8 memory plate.

The study's findings and limits: Among four donors, approximately 5% of naive CD4 clonotypes were found in common.

As concerns this clone: The antigen is undetermined.

V lost 3 bases, J lost 7 bases, and 8 bases stayed unmatched. Germline V lookup: CDR1 SGHRS, CDR2 YFSETQ. The CDR3 has 15 residues. The study drew its donors from healthy HIV-negative adults without recent acute infections or vaccinations. Profiled with immunoSEQ multiplex PCR; TCRdb holds only in-frame clones, not every one. This sample has about 1 million clones, with about 75% found just once. The chain carries TRBV5-1 and TRBJ2-1; 9 bases align to TRBD1. This receptor was identified in a man between 18 and 29 years old in good health. Material: memory CD4+ T cells sorted from blood. As for subset: CD45RA-negative fraction. CDR3 bases: TGCGCCAGCAGCTCCCCGGGACAGGGAGGGAATGAGCAGTTCTTC. This codes for CASSSPGQGGNEQFF.